The 11 T cell receptor beta chains given below trace back to one sample, sequenced in a study of PD-1 blockade in classical Hodgkin lymphoma. Each patient's relapse followed autologous stem cell transplantation, and brentuximab vedotin exposure varied. Sequencing was performed with immunoSEQ multiplex PCR; in TCRdb, only in-frame clones are kept and a portion is missing. The sample holds about 98,000 clones, about nine tenths seen once. The sample was peripheral blood mononuclear cells (PBMCs), taken at baseline. These receptors came from a human donor with classical Hodgkin lymphoma.

This chain joins TRBV28 and TRBJ1-2; 7 nucleotides align to TRBD1. With 6 bases clipped from V and 5 bases from J, the junction kept 18 bases outside the gene matches. The CDR3 totals 17 residues. Germline loops: CDR1 MDHEN, CDR2 SYDVKM. CDR3 protein: CASSYRLRRAGGYGYTF. CDR3 DNA sequence: TGTGCCAGCAGCTACCGATTACGTAGGGCAGGGGGATATGGCTACACCTTC.

The genes are TRBV5-4 and TRBJ2-7; D not resolved. The CDR3 has 14 amino acids. Germline assignment: CDR1 SGHNT and CDR2 YYREEE (reference sequence). V shed 3 bases and J shed 4 bases, with 14 bases lying between them. The CDR3 DNA reads as TGTGCCAGCAGCTCAGACCCCATGGCTTACGAGCAGTACTTC. This encodes CASSSDPMAYEQYF. Looking up the rest from reference TRBV5-4 and TRBJ2-7 gives the full variable domain: ETGVTQSPTHLIKTRGQQVTLRCSSQSGHNTVSWYQQALGQGPQFIFQYYREEENGRGNFPPRFSGLQFPNYSSELNVNALELDDSALYLCASSSDPMAYEQYFGPGTRLTVT.

The sample holds one count of this clone. The CDR3 DNA reads TGTGCCAGCAGCTTAATCAATCAGCCCCAGCATTTT. It yields the protein CASSLINQPQHF. This chain links TRBV5-8 with TRBJ1-5; D is unresolved. Trimming took off 2 bases at V and 3 bases at J, with 3 bases between the two ends. Germline lookup yields CDR1 SGHTS and CDR2 YDEGEE. CDR3 length: 12 residues.

The CDR3 loop is CASSFGQGLADTQYF. The CDR3 DNA follows: TGTGCCAGCAGTTTTGGACAGGGTTTGGCAGATACGCAGTATTTT. The rearrangement links TRBV6-5 to TRBJ2-3; TRBD1 agrees at 8 bases. The CDR3 is made up of 15 amino acids. Germline V lookup: CDR1 MNHEY, CDR2 SVGAGI. The trim removed 4 bases at V and 4 bases at J, leaving 7 bases unmatched.

V is TRBV19 and J is TRBJ1-2, with D maybe TRBD1 (6 bases). The V and J ends lost 8 bases and 4 bases respectively, with 14 bases between them. Germline V gene sequence: CDR1 LNHDA, CDR2 SQIVND (reference sequence). The CDR3 runs 13 residues. The CDR3 sequence: CASEGGKGYGYTF. The CDR3 bases are TGTGCCAGTGAAGGGGGAAAGGGCTATGGCTACACCTTC. Full variable domain (outside the CDR3, taken from reference TRBV19 and TRBJ1-2): DGGITQSPKYLFRKEGQNVTLSCEQNLNHDAMYWYRQDPGQGLRLIYYSQIVNDFQKGDIAEGYSVSREKKESFPLTVTSAQKNPTAFYLCASEGGKGYGYTFGSGTRLTVV.

This chain uses TRBV5-6 with TRBJ1-5; D remains ambiguous. The CDR3 contains 12 residues. CDR1 and CDR2 from the germline V gene are SGHDT and YYEEEE. V lost 2 bases to trimming and J lost 5 bases, with 5 bases between them. Here the CDR3 reads CASSFLDQPQHF. CDR3 sequence (DNA): TGTGCCAGCAGCTTCCTTGATCAGCCCCAGCATTTT.

V usage is TRBV11-2 and J usage is TRBJ2-2; no definite D call. The CDR3 totals 16 residues. V was cut by 5 bases and J by 0 bases, with 13 bases left in between. From germline, CDR1 is SGHAT and CDR2 FQNNGV. CDR3 coding DNA: TGTGCCAGCAGCCCCTCTACTTGGGCGAACACCGGGGAGCTGTTTTTT. Translated, it gives CASSPSTWANTGELFF.

The chain has TRBV30 and TRBJ2-1, with 9 nucleotides matching TRBD1. Germline lookup yields CDR1 GTSNPN and CDR2 SVGIG (reference sequence). This CDR3 region has 15 residues. Trimming removed 2 bases from V and 3 bases from J; junction bases left unmatched: 5. CDR3 sequence: CAWSPRDRDYNEQFF. DNA for the CDR3: TGTGCCTGGAGTCCCCGGGACAGGGACTACAATGAGCAGTTCTTC.

The J gene is TRBJ1-5, the V gene TRBV4-2; the D is unclear. CDR1 and CDR2 (germline): LGHNA, YNFKEQ. V was trimmed by 1 base and J by 0 bases, leaving 7 bases between them. This CDR3 comprises 15 residues. CDR3 in amino acids: CASSQVHNSNQPQHF. As DNA, the CDR3 is TGTGCCAGCAGCCAAGTACACAATAGCAATCAGCCCCAGCATTTT.

The chain employs TRBV6-5 and TRBJ1-2; 10 bases agree with TRBD1. The CDR3 is 13 residues long. Looked up from germline, CDR1 is MNHEY and CDR2 is SVGAGI. The V and J ends lost 7 bases and 8 bases, in that order; junction bases with no gene match: 7. The CDR3 protein is CASIGQGGQGYTF. CDR3 coding DNA: TGTGCCAGCATTGGACAGGGGGGACAAGGCTACACCTTC.

The chain couples TRBV19 to TRBJ1-2, with D tentatively TRBD1 (5 bases). Trimming stripped 7 bases from V and 2 bases from J, with 20 bases between. The germline CDR1 and CDR2 sequences are LNHDA and SQIVND (reference sequence). The CDR3 is made up of 16 amino acids. CDR3 DNA sequence: TGTGCCAGTACCCCTACCGGGCGGAGGGGCAACTATGGCTACACCTTC. The encoded protein is CASTPTGRRGNYGYTF.